At least ten counts were recorded for the clone carrying this T cell receptor beta chain. Antigen unknown. V lost 3 bases and J lost 2; bases outside the gene matches: 5. The CDR3 covers 15 residues. The V gene's germline CDR1 is SGDLS and CDR2 YYNGEE. The record originates from a study of regulatory T cells in long-lasting Graves disease. Time point denoted: newly diagnosed GD, antithyroid drugs for less than 3 months. RNA isolated from PBMCs was used to make the TCR library. Study-level points and caveats: Persistent disease was characterized by preferential usage of TRBV28, TRBJ1-2 and TRBJ2-5. Having only a small sample size may have limited accuracy. Compared with new cases, persistent Graves' patients showed reduced TCR diversity.

The authors built TCR beta libraries using iRepertoire HTBI primers and Arm-PCR of CDR3 regions. TCRdb itself ran the multiplex PCR reads through MiXCR, one entry per CDR3 protein. Altogether about 370,000 distinct CDR3 sequences are present, around a sixth being singletons, with the ten largest covering 20% to 25%. The sequence was obtained from a female donor with Graves disease. The sequencing here drew on peripheral blood mononuclear cells (PBMCs), taken at new diagnosis, from a patient treated with antithyroid drugs. The chain couples TRBV9 to TRBJ2-7; 10 bases align to TRBD2. The CDR3 DNA sequence: TGTGCCAGCAGCGCCACTAGCGGGGCTACCTACGAGCAGTACTTC. Its translation: CASSATSGATYEQYF.